The clone carrying this T cell receptor beta chain was recorded at least ten times. Its antigen is undetermined. The data derive from a study of early T cells in non-severe SARS-CoV-2 infection. The study's findings and limits: Private and CD4 specificities were missed by VDJdb matching, which favored anti-spike CD8 responses.

Individual cDNA molecules were tagged with unique molecular identifiers. TCRdb reprocessed the 5' RACE reads via MiXCR and lists one record per CDR3 protein. The repertoire holds 35,000 or so distinct CDR3 sequences, over 4.5% seen once, with around an eighth in the top ten. The receptor was derived from an adult who was a healthcare worker with PCR-confirmed SARS-CoV-2 infection or an uninfected control (not recorded which). Sequencing was carried out using whole blood.

The CDR3 sequence: CASSPLTGVSTEAFF. CDR3 in DNA: TGTGCCAGCAGCCCCCTGACAGGGGTGAGCACTGAAGCTTTCTTT. This rearrangement joins TRBV7-2 to TRBJ1-1, with 8 bases lining up with TRBD1. Germline CDR1 is SGHTA and CDR2 is FQGNSA. The length of the CDR3 is 15 residues. Unmatched junction bases numbered 9, after V lost 5 bases and J lost 4 bases.